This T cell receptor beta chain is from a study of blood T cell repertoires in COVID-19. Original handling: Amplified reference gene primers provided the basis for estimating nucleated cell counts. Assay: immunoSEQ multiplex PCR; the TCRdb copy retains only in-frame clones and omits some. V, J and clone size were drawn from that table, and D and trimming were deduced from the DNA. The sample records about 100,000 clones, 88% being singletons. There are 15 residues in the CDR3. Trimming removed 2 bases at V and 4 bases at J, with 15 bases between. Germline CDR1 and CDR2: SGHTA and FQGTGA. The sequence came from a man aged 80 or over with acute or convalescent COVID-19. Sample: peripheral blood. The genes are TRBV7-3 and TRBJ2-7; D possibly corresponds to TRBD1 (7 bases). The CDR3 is CASSLGGGRGYEQYF. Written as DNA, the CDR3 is TGTGCCAGCAGCTTAGGAGGGGGCAGGGGGTACGAGCAGTACTTC.